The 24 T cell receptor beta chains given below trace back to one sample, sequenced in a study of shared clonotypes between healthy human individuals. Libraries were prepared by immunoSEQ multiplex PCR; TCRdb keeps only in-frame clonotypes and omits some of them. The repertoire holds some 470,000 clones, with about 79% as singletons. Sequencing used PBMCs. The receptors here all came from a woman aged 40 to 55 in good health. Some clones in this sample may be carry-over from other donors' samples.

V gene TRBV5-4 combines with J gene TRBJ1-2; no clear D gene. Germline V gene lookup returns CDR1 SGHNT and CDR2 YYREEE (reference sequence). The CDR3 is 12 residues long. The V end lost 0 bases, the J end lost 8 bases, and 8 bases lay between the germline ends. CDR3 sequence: CASSLVEKGYTF. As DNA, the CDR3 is TGTGCCAGCAGCTTGGTCGAGAAGGGCTACACCTTC. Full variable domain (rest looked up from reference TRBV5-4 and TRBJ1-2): ETGVTQSPTHLIKTRGQQVTLRCSSQSGHNTVSWYQQALGQGPQFIFQYYREEENGRGNFPPRFSGLQFPNYSSELNVNALELDDSALYLCASSLVEKGYTFGSGTRLTVV.

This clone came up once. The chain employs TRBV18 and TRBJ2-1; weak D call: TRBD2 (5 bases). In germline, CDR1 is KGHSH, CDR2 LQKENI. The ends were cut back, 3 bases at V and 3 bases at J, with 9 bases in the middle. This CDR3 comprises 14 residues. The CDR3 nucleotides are TGTGCCAGCTCACCTGAGCGGAGCTACAATGAGCAGTTCTTC. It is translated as CASSPERSYNEQFF.

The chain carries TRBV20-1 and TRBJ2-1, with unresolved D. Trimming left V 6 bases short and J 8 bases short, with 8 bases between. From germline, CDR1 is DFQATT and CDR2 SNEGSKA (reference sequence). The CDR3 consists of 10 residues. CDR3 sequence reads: CSAGTYEQFF. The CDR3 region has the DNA TGCAGTGCCGGAACCTATGAGCAGTTCTTC.

The DNA of the CDR3 is TGTGCCAGCAGCCTAAAAGACTTCATCAATGAGCAGTTCTTC. Translating it yields CASSLKDFINEQFF. The chain has TRBV14 and TRBJ2-1; D call uncertain. The germline CDR1 and CDR2 sequences are SGHDN and FVKESK. CDR3 size: 14 residues. Trimming stripped 4 bases from V and 6 bases from J, with 13 bases between.

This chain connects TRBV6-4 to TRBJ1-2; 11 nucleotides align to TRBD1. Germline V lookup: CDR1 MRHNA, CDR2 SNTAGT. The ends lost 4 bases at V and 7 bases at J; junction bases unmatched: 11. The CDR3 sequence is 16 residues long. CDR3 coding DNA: TGTGCCAGCAGTGCCCTTCCCGGGACAGGGGGAGGTGGCTACACCTTC. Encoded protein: CASSALPGTGGGGYTF.

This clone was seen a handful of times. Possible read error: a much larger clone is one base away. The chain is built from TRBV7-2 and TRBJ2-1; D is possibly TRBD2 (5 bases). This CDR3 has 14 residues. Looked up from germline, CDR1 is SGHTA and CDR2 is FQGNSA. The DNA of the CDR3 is TGTGCCAGCAACTTAGCGCTTACTAGGAATGAGCAGTTCTTC. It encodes CASNLALTRNEQFF. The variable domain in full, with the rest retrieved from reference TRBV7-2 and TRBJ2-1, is GAGVSQSPSNKVTEKGKDVELRCDPISGHTALYWYRQSLGQGLEFLIYFQGNSAPDKSGLPSDRFSAERTGGSVSTLTIQRTQQEDSAVYLCASNLALTRNEQFFGPGTRLTVL.

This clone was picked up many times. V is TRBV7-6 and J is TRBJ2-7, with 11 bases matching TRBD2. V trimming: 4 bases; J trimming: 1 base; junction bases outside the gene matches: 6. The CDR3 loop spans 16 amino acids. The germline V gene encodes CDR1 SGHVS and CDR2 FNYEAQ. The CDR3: CASSSLAGGESYEQYF. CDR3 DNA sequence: TGTGCCAGCAGCTCATTAGCGGGAGGGGAATCCTACGAGCAGTACTTC.

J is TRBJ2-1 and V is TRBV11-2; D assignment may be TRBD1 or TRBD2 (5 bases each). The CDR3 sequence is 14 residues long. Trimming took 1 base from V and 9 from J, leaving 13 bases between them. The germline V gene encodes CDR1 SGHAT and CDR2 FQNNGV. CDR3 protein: CASSLVGVGTEQFF. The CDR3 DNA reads TGTGCCAGCAGCTTAGTGGGGGTAGGAACTGAGCAGTTCTTC.

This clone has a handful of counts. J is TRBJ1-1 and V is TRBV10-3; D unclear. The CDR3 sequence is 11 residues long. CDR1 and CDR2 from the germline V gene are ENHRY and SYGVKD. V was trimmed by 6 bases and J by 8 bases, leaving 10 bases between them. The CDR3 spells CAIRNAGEAFF. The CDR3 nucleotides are TGTGCCATCAGAAACGCAGGAGAAGCTTTCTTT.

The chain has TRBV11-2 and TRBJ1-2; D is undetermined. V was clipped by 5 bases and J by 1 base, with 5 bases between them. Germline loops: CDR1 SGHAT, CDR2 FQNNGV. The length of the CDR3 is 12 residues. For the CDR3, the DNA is TGTGCCAGCAGCCCTCATAACTATGGCTACACCTTC. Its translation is CASSPHNYGYTF.

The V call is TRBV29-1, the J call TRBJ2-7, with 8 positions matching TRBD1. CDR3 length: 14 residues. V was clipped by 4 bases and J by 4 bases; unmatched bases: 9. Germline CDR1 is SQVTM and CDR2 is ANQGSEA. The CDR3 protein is CSVALTGARYEQYF. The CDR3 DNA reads TGCAGCGTTGCTCTGACAGGGGCGAGGTACGAGCAGTACTTC.

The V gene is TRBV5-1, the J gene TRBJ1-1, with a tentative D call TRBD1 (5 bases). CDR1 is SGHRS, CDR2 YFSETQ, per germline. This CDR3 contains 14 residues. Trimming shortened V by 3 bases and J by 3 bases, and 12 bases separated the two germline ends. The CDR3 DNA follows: TGCGCCAGCAGCTCACCGGGACGGGACACTGAAGCTTTCTTT. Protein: CASSSPGRDTEAFF.

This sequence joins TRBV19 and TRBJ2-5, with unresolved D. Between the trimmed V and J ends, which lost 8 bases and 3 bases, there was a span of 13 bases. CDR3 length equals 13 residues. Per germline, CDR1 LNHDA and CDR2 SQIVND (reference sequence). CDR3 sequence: CASAVNNKETQYF. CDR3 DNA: TGTGCCAGTGCAGTGAATAATAAAGAGACCCAGTACTTC.

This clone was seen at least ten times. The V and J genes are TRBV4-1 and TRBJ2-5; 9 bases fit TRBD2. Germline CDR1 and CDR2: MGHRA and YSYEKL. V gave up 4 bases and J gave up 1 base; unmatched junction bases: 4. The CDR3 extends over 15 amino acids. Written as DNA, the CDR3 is TGCGCCAGCAGCCGACTAGCGGCATTCCAAGAGACCCAGTACTTC. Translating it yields CASSRLAAFQETQYF.

The CDR3 DNA reads as TGCGCCAGCAGCCAGGAATCAGGGGAAGGTGCCAACGTCCTGACTTTC. Translating gives CASSQESGEGANVLTF. V is TRBV4-3 and J is TRBJ2-6; D may be TRBD1 (6 bases). Germline assignment: CDR1 LGHNA and CDR2 YSLEER. This CDR3 is built from 16 residues. V lost 3 bases and J lost 7, with 16 bases in between.

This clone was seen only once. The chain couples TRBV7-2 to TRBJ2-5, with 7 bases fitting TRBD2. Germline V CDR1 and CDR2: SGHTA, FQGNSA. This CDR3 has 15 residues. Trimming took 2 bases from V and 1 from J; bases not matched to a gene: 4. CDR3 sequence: CASSLNGGSQETQYF. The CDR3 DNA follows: TGTGCCAGCAGCTTAAACGGCGGGAGCCAAGAGACCCAGTACTTC. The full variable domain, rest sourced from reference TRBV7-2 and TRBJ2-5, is GAGVSQSPSNKVTEKGKDVELRCDPISGHTALYWYRQSLGQGLEFLIYFQGNSAPDKSGLPSDRFSAERTGGSVSTLTIQRTQQEDSAVYLCASSLNGGSQETQYFGPGTRLLVL.

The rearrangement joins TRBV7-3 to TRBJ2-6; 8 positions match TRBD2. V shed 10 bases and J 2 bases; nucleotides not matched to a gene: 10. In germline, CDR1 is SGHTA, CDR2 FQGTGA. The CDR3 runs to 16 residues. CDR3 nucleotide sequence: TGTGCCATCCTTCGGGAGGGCCCCCCTGGGGCCAACGTCCTGACTTTC. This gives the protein CAILREGPPGANVLTF.

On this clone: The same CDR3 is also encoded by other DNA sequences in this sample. CDR3 loop: CASSVGGSYEQYF. Written as DNA, the CDR3 is TGTGCCAGCAGCGTAGGTGGATCCTACGAGCAGTACTTC. The chain is built from TRBV9 and TRBJ2-7; no reliable D call. The germline V gene encodes CDR1 SGDLS and CDR2 YYNGEE. V lost 0 bases, J lost 1 base, and 5 bases lay in between. The CDR3 loop spans 13 amino acids.

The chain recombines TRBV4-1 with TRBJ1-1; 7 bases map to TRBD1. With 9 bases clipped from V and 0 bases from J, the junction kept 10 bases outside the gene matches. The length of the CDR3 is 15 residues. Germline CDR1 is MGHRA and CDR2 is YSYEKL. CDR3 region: CASTWAGTVNTEAFF. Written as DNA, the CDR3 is TGCGCCAGTACTTGGGCCGGGACAGTGAACACTGAAGCTTTCTTT.

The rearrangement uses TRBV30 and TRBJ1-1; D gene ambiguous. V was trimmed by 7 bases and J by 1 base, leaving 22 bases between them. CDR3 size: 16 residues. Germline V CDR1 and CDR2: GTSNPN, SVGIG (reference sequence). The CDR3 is CAYQEGGRPGNTEAFF. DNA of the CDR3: TGTGCCTATCAAGAGGGAGGGCGGCCGGGGAACACTGAAGCTTTCTTT.

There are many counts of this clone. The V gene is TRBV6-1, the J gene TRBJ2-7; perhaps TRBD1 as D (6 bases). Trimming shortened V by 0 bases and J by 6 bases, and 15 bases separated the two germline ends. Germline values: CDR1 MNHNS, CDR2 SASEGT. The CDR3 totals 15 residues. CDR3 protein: CASSEAAGTRSEQYF. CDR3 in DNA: TGTGCCAGCAGTGAAGCGGCCGGGACAAGAAGCGAGCAGTACTTC.

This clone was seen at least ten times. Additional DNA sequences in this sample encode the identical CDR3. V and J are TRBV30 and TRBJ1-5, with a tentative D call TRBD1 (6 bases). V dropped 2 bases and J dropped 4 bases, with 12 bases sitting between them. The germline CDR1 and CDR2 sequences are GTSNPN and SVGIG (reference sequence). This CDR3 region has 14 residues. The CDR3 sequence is CAWSTGTLNQPQHF. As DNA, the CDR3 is TGTGCCTGGAGTACCGGGACACTAAATCAGCCCCAGCATTTT. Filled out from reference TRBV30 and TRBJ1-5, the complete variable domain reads SQTIHQWPATLVQPVGSPLSLECTVEGTSNPNLYWYRQAAGRGLQLLFYSVGIGQISSEVPQNLSASRPQDRQFILSSKKLLLSDSGFYLCAWSTGTLNQPQHFGDGTRLSIL.

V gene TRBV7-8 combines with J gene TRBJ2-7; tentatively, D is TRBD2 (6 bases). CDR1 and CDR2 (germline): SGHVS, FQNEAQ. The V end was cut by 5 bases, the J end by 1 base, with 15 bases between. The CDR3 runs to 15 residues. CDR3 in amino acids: CASSKDRGKSYEQYF. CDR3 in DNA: TGTGCCAGCAGCAAAGACCGGGGGAAGTCCTACGAGCAGTACTTC.

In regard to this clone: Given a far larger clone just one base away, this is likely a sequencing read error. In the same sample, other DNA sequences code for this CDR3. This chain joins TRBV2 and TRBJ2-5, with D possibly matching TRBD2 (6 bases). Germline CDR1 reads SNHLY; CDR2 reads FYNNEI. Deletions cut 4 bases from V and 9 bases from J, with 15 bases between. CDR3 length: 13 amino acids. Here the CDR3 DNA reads TGTGCCAGCAGTGGAATCCCCCGCGGGGCCCAGTACTTC. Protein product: CASSGIPRGAQYF.